This T cell receptor beta chain was obtained from a study of CD8 T cells in ankylosing spondylitis (dated by TCRdb to 2017 to 2019). Broadly, across the study: T cell receptor beta repertoires were profiled in healthy donors and ankylosing spondylitis patients so that disease-linked TCR variants could be found. Samples of peripheral blood were taken, and for ankylosing spondylitis patients, synovial fluid was collected as well. In total, the full study cohort was made up of roughly 110 healthy donors and some 26 ankylosing spondylitis patients. Results and caveats for the whole study, not just this receptor: Blood from ankylosing spondylitis patients appeared to be characterized by a TCR beta motif composed of roughly eight highly homologous amino acid variants. Some TCR beta motif variants had previously been reported in synovial fluid and blood of reactive arthritis patients, which suggested common disease-initiation mechanisms. The disease-linked clones had a CD8+ phenotype and were found at relatively low frequencies in peripheral blood. The disease-linked clones were reported as significantly enriched in matched synovial fluid samples from ankylosing spondylitis patients.

This clonotype showed up just a few times. Its antigen remains undetermined. No base qualities exist here, and no much larger clone lies one base off it. The CDR3 holds 14 amino acids from the cysteine to the phenylalanine. This entry keeps only the CDR3 DNA: 42 bases, framed from base 1. From V the trimming removes 3 bases and from J it removes 7 bases, while the gene matches leave 4 bases of the junction unaccounted for. The germline V gene (reference sequence) sets CDR1 to MNHEY and CDR2 to SMNVEV. TCRdb names Illumina HiSeq 2500 as the instrument used. Quantitative 5'-RACE with molecular barcodes was used to prepare TCR beta libraries. Per the source publication's procedure: Disease-linked TCR variants were identified with a new computational method built on a probabilistic model of VDJ rearrangement. TCRdb trimmed public reads at Q25 via fastp, called clones via MiXCR and kept in-frame beta chains. Every entry covers one CDR3 protein and lists the most common genes and DNA from its rows. TCRdb's processing, not the authors', yielded these V and J calls. The sample table holds over 200,000 distinct CDR3 sequences, of which 15% to 20% were seen once. The ten largest make up under 55% of the sample.

The sequence joins TRBV27 to TRBJ2-1; 9 of the junction bases match TRBD2. Sequenced: blood, either unsorted or a sorted T cell fraction (not recorded which). The sequence was obtained from a male donor with ankylosing spondylitis. In nucleotide form, the sequence is TGTGCCAGCAGTTTCCTAGCGGGATCTAATGAGCAGTTCTTC. This sequence encodes CASSFLAGSNEQFF.